This entry concerns a single T cell receptor (beta chain). Source study methods: Amplified reference gene primers provided the basis for estimating nucleated cell counts. The assay was immunoSEQ multiplex PCR, and TCRdb's table has in-frame clones only and misses some. V and J calls and clone size are given by that table; D and trimming were obtained from the DNA. The sample gives about 210,000 clones, about four fifths of which show up once; approximately 12% is in the top ten. This specimen comes from a study of blood T cell repertoires in COVID-19. Study-level background: Sources were T cells, B-cell-depleted T cells, or PBMCs; the material itself was cDNA or gDNA.

The sample comprised peripheral blood. This sequence was found in a middle-aged woman with acute or convalescent COVID-19.

This CDR3 is CASSGQMTSYEQYF. As DNA, the CDR3 is TGTGCCAGCAGCGGACAGATGACCTCCTACGAGCAGTACTTC. The chain combines TRBV6-5 with TRBJ2-7, with D maybe TRBD1 (6 bases). Trimming cost V 6 bases and J 0 bases, with 12 bases left between them. CDR1 MNHEY and CDR2 SVGAGI come from the germline V gene. This CDR3 has 14 amino acids.